This is a list of T cell receptor beta chains from one sample in a study of T cells after posttransplantation cyclophosphamide. Profiling relied on immunoSEQ multiplex PCR, and the TCRdb table lists in-frame clones only, not all of them. In total the sample includes 34,000 or so clones, none of them seen once. Sequences were obtained from PBMCs. Receptor source: a woman between 45 and 65 years old in good health and a related stem cell transplant donor. Both conserved end residues are part of each CDR3. Fields, in order: J gene, clone size, V gene, D gene, CDR3 DNA, CDR3 protein. D genes are given only for firm matches. The size entry is marked missing in some rows and otherwise reads once, few, many or a size class.

J: TRBJ2-7
size: many
V: TRBV7-3
D: .
DNA: TGTGCCAGCAGCCCCAGCGGCGACTCCTACGAGCAGTACTTC
CDR3: CASSPSGDSYEQYF

J: TRBJ2-7
size: many
V: TRBV6-1
D: TRBD1
DNA: TGTGCCAGCAGTGAAGGGACAGGGGATCCCTACGAGCAGTACTTC
CDR3: CASSEGTGDPYEQYF

J: TRBJ1-5
size: many
V: TRBV12-3/TRBV12-4
D: .
DNA: TGTGCCAGCAGTTTCAGCGGGGGGGGCAATCAGCCCCAGCATTTT
CDR3: CASSFSGGGNQPQHF

J: TRBJ1-1
size: many
V: TRBV12-3/TRBV12-4
D: .
DNA: TGTGCCAGCAGTTTAGAAGGGAACACTGAAGCTTTCTTT
CDR3: CASSLEGNTEAFF

J: TRBJ2-7
size: many
V: TRBV5-1
D: .
DNA: TGCGCCAGCAGCTTAGGGGACACGTGGGGCTACGAGCAGTACTTC
CDR3: CASSLGDTWGYEQYF

J: TRBJ2-7
size: many
V: TRBV12-3/TRBV12-4
D: .
DNA: TGTGCCAGCAGTTTCCGGTACGAGCAGTACTTC
CDR3: CASSFRYEQYF

J: TRBJ1-1
size: many
V: TRBV5-1
D: TRBD1
DNA: TGCGCCAGCAGAACAGGGGCTAACACTGAAGCTTTCTTT
CDR3: CASRTGANTEAFF

J: TRBJ2-7
size: few
V: TRBV7-6
D: .
DNA: TGTGCCAGCAGCCGAGGTTTCAGGGGCGTGACCTACGAGCAGTACTTC
CDR3: CASSRGFRGVTYEQYF

J: TRBJ1-5
size: .
V: TRBV7-2
D: .
DNA: TGTGCCAGCAGCTTAGTTGAAGGGCAGCCCCAGCATTTT
CDR3: CASSLVEGQPQHF

J: TRBJ2-7
size: many
V: TRBV6-6
D: .
DNA: TGTGCCACGCTATCTACCTCCTACGAGCAGTACTTC
CDR3: CATLSTSYEQYF

J: TRBJ2-1
size: few
V: TRBV5-4
D: TRBD2
DNA: TGTGCCAGCAGCCGTAGACCGGGACTAGTCGACACAGGTGAGCAGTTCTTC
CDR3: CASSRRPGLVDTGEQFF

J: TRBJ2-2
size: many
V: TRBV6-1
D: TRBD1
DNA: TGTGCCAGCAACCGGGACAGGGACGACACCGGGGAGCTGTTTTTT
CDR3: CASNRDRDDTGELFF

J: TRBJ2-1
size: many
V: TRBV5-5
D: TRBD2
DNA: TGTGCCAGCAGCTCCCCTTCTAGCGGGAGTCACAATGAGCAGTTCTTC
CDR3: CASSSPSSGSHNEQFF

J: TRBJ2-7
size: .
V: TRBV29-1
D: .
DNA: TGCAGCGATCCCCACAGGGCAAGTGACGAGCAGTACTTC
CDR3: CSDPHRASDEQYF

J: TRBJ2-7
size: many
V: TRBV7-9
D: .
DNA: TGTGCCAGCAGCCTGGACACCTCCTACGAGCAGTACTTC
CDR3: CASSLDTSYEQYF

J: TRBJ2-3
size: many
V: TRBV7-8
D: TRBD2
DNA: TGTGCCAGCAGCTTAGGCGGAGGGACTAGCGGGAGAAATACGCAGTATTTT
CDR3: CASSLGGGTSGRNTQYF

J: TRBJ1-1
size: medium-sized
V: TRBV18
D: .
DNA: TGTGCCAGCTCACTCTCCCAGGGCGGGGACACTGAAGCTTTCTTT
CDR3: CASSLSQGGDTEAFF

J: TRBJ2-3
size: many
V: TRBV4-2
D: .
DNA: TGTGCCAGCAGCCAAGATCCAAGGACAGATACGCAGTATTTT
CDR3: CASSQDPRTDTQYF

J: TRBJ2-7
size: many
V: TRBV10-1
D: TRBD1
DNA: TGCGCCAGCAGTGAGTCTGCAGGGGGTAGCGACGAGCAGTACTTC
CDR3: CASSESAGGSDEQYF

J: TRBJ1-2
size: many
V: TRBV28
D: TRBD1
DNA: TGTGCCAGCAGTCAGGACAGGGAGGTTGATGGCTACACCTTC
CDR3: CASSQDREVDGYTF

J: TRBJ1-4
size: many
V: TRBV5-4
D: .
DNA: TGTGCCAGCAGCTTTGGAGCGACTAATGAAAAACTGTTTTTT
CDR3: CASSFGATNEKLFF

J: TRBJ2-7
size: .
V: TRBV7-2
D: TRBD2
DNA: TGTGCCAGCAGCCGGTACCTCACTAGCGGGAGTAACGAGCAGTACTTC
CDR3: CASSRYLTSGSNEQYF

J: TRBJ1-3
size: many
V: TRBV7-9
D: .
DNA: TGTGCCAGCAGCTTTCCGGGAAACACCATATATTTT
CDR3: CASSFPGNTIYF

J: TRBJ2-2
size: many
V: TRBV7-7
D: .
DNA: TGTGCCAGCAGCGCCGCGGCCGGGGAGCTGTTTTTT
CDR3: CASSAAAGELFF

J: TRBJ2-7
size: many
V: TRBV18
D: .
DNA: TGTGCCAGCTCACCCGCAGGGTTTTCCTACGAGCAGTACTTC
CDR3: CASSPAGFSYEQYF

J: TRBJ2-7
size: many
V: TRBV5-6
D: .
DNA: TGTGCCAGCAGCGGGGGGATCCAGTCCTCCTACGAGCAGTACTTC
CDR3: CASSGGIQSSYEQYF

J: TRBJ1-5
size: few
V: TRBV2
D: .
DNA: TGTGCCAGCAGTGTAGGGGACACAAATCAGCCCCAGCATTTT
CDR3: CASSVGDTNQPQHF

J: TRBJ1-2
size: many
V: TRBV7-3
D: TRBD1
DNA: TGTGCCAGCAGCCCAGGGGGAGCCTACTATGGCTACACCTTC
CDR3: CASSPGGAYYGYTF

J: TRBJ2-1
size: few
V: TRBV29-1
D: .
DNA: TGCAGCGTTGAAGCAGTGAGCTCCTACAATGAGCAGTTCTTC
CDR3: CSVEAVSSYNEQFF

J: TRBJ2-7
size: many
V: TRBV4-1
D: .
DNA: TGCGCCAGCAGCCAGCAGGGGACCCACGAGCAGTACTTC
CDR3: CASSQQGTHEQYF

J: TRBJ2-7
size: many
V: TRBV7-9
D: TRBD2
DNA: TGTGCCAGCAGTCCTAGCGGGAGAGCCTACGAGCAGTACTTC
CDR3: CASSPSGRAYEQYF

J: TRBJ2-6
size: many
V: TRBV7-6
D: .
DNA: TGTGCCAGCAGCCCCACCCCTCTACTATGGTCTGGGGCCAACGTCCTGACTTTC
CDR3: CASSPTPLLWSGANVLTF

J: TRBJ2-1
size: .
V: TRBV29-1
D: .
DNA: TGCAGCGTCCCTACAATCACAGGGTTTGGGCAGTTCTTC
CDR3: CSVPTITGFGQFF

J: TRBJ2-1
size: many
V: TRBV29-1
D: .
DNA: TGCAGCGTTGCAGGGCTCCCCTACAATGAGCAGTTCTTC
CDR3: CSVAGLPYNEQFF

J: TRBJ2-4
size: many
V: TRBV13
D: TRBD1
DNA: TGTGCCAGCAGCACCAGACAGGGTGAGATTCAGTACTTC
CDR3: CASSTRQGEIQYF

J: TRBJ2-7
size: many
V: TRBV6-5
D: TRBD1
DNA: TGTGCCAGCAGCCTACAGGGGACGTACGAGCAGTACTTC
CDR3: CASSLQGTYEQYF

J: TRBJ2-1
size: many
V: TRBV10-1
D: .
DNA: TGCGCCAGCAAGCAGAGCGTAGCTGGAAATGAGCAGTTCTTC
CDR3: CASKQSVAGNEQFF

J: TRBJ2-7
size: many
V: TRBV19
D: .
DNA: TGTGCCAGTAGTGGACAGTCCTACGAGCAGTACTTC
CDR3: CASSGQSYEQYF

J: TRBJ2-3
size: .
V: TRBV9
D: .
DNA: TGTGCCAGCAGCATCAGTACTAGCTTAAGAGTCACAGATACGCAGTATTTT
CDR3: CASSISTSLRVTDTQYF